This T cell receptor beta chain appears in the sequencing data of a study of blood T cell repertoires in COVID-19. In the original analysis: Using reference gene primer amplification, nucleated cell counts were estimated. Assay: immunoSEQ multiplex PCR; the TCRdb copy retains only in-frame clones and omits some. Clone size and the V and J calls come from that table; the DNA yielded D and trimming. Of about 98,000 clones in the sample, 81% were seen once. The germline CDR1 and CDR2 sequences are MDHEN and SYDVKM. The CDR3 spans 13 residues. Trimming took 11 bases from V and 6 from J; bases not matched to a gene: 13.

This TCR was sampled from an elderly woman with acute or convalescent COVID-19. Sequences were obtained from peripheral blood. The rearrangement uses TRBV28 and TRBJ2-7; 7 bases align to TRBD1. The CDR3 protein is CAAAGGGESEQYV. CDR3 in DNA: TGTGCCGCGGCAGGGGGTGGCGAGAGCGAGCAGTACGTC.